This T cell receptor beta chain originates from a study of blood T cell repertoires in COVID-19. Clones were sequenced by immunoSEQ multiplex PCR, and TCRdb holds only the in-frame ones, with some missing. The data show around 100,000 clones, approximately 90% seen once. The ends lost 3 bases at V and 7 bases at J; junction bases unmatched: 2. The CDR3 loop spans 13 amino acids. This receptor was taken from a man in his fifties with acute or convalescent COVID-19. The chain carries TRBV12-3 or TRBV12-4 and TRBJ1-2; 10 positions agree with TRBD1. Sequencing used peripheral blood. In nucleotides, the CDR3 is TGTGCCAGCAGTTTTGACAGGGGGCTTGGCTACACCTTC. Translated: CASSFDRGLGYTF.